Here is one TCR beta chain with its context. What it recognizes is unknown. This specimen belongs to a study of shared clonotypes between healthy human individuals. Study in general: Aged 18 to 49, the donors were a couple of women and three men.

Naive CD8 isolation took CD45RO-negative cells positively selected for CCR7 and excluded terminally differentiated effector memory CD45RA+ cells. Study-wide points: Depth of sequencing was expected to influence donor clonotype sharing. Naive CD4 clonotypes overlapped across a few donors at roughly 5.1%. Generally, naive subsets came out with larger estimated richness than memory subsets.

CDR3 length: 16 residues. V shed 3 bases and J 4 bases; nucleotides not matched to a gene: 10. Germline CDR1 is SGHVS and CDR2 is FQNEAQ. TCRdb's table, derived via immunoSEQ multiplex PCR, lists solely in-frame clones and lacks some. The top ten hold approximately 1.2% of the sample, which has millions of clones, around 96% seen once. Sequences were obtained from naive CD8+ T cells sorted from blood. This rearrangement joins TRBV7-8 to TRBJ2-7; TRBD1 matches at 9 bases. The clonotype was recovered from a man between 18 and 35 years old in good health. CDR3 nucleotides: TGTGCCAGCAGCTTTAGTGGGACAGGGAATTCGTACGAGCAGTACTTC. This gives the protein CASSFSGTGNSYEQYF.